This T cell receptor (beta chain) was recovered during a study of OX40 agonist ivuxolimab in advanced cancers. With regard to the full study: The costimulatory receptor OX40 (CD134) was targeted by ivuxolimab, a fully human IgG2 agonistic monoclonal antibody. Intravenous ivuxolimab was administered to patients every 2 weeks at six dose levels: 0.01, 0.1, 0.3, 1.5, 3 and 10 mg/kg. Among the roughly 50 dose-escalation patients, approximately 20 had hepatocellular carcinoma, around 15 melanoma, 9 renal cell carcinoma and 9 head and neck cancer. In the dose-escalation cohort, 70% to 85% of patients were male, and the mean age was 60 years with a range of roughly 20 to 85. Patients were allowed to have had prior anti-PD-1, anti-PD-L1 or anti-CTLA-4 therapy, and approximately 40% of the dose-escalation patients had previously received checkpoint inhibitors. Three dose-escalation patients achieved partial responses, one with hepatocellular carcinoma and two with cutaneous melanoma. The purpose of peripheral TCRbeta sequencing was to test whether ivuxolimab changed TCR sequence diversity and led to clonal T-cell expansion. The paper describes the monotherapy dose-escalation part (N of about 54 patients) of the phase I trial of ivuxolimab.

For sequencing of the TCRbeta CDR3 region, genomic DNA was extracted from the sorted cells. The immunoSEQ Assay was used to sequence the TCRbeta CDR3 regions. The table was pulled from immuneACCESS by TCRdb, which kept in-frame rearrangements only. Such tables lose some clones; where checked, under half of the loss comes from unresolved V genes, and the rest has no known cause. The sample table contains approximately 10,000 clones; only one count was recorded for around 86% of them. Around 28% of the sample belongs to the ten largest clones. The CDR3 holds 15 amino acids from the cysteine to the phenylalanine. The retained sequence is limited to the CDR3, 45 bases, with the frame set at the first base. Based on the germline V gene, the CDR1 and CDR2 sequences are MRHNA and SNTAGT. V and J are truncated by 2 bases and 5 bases respectively, leaving an intervening sequence of 12 bases. The trial excluded patients who had a history of autoimmune disease or were on systemic immunosuppression. Peripheral blood for TCR sequencing was drawn from every dose cohort at baseline, at cycle 4 day 1 and at cycle 7 day 1. Samples were obtained from an open-label, multicenter, first-in-human phase I dose-escalation trial of ivuxolimab. Adults with locally advanced or metastatic head and neck squamous cell, hepatocellular, melanoma or renal cell carcinoma were enrolled in the trial. Before TCR sequencing, CD4+ and CD8+ T cells were separately sorted from peripheral blood.

This clone registers as large (0.1 to 1%) within its sample. Which antigen it targets is not known. Base qualities are not at hand, and no much larger clone is one base apart. Here is what the overall study found, with its caveats: Low levels of normalized T-cell clonal expansion were also seen in some patients who did not respond. In the 0.1-3.0 mg/kg groups, partial responders had among the lowest normalized peripheral clonal expansion, particularly in CD8+ T cells. The antigen specificity of the clonally expanded peripheral T cells was not determined. After ivuxolimab, CD8+ T cells had more expanded clones than CD4+ T cells on average. At doses of 0.1 to 3.0 mg/kg, clonal expansion of both CD4+ and CD8+ blood T cells was observed from baseline to week 6.

Recombination joined TRBV6-4 with TRBJ2-2; the D gene is perhaps TRBD2, from 6 matching bases. This clonotype originated in an adult with an advanced solid tumor such as melanoma, head and neck, liver or kidney cancer. Sequences were derived from CD4+ or CD8+ T cells sorted from blood, sampled in a trial of the OX40 agonist ivuxolimab. The nucleotide sequence is TGTGCCAGCAGTGACGACGGGGAGGTTACCGGGGAGCTGTTTTTT. This sequence encodes CASSDDGEVTGELFF.